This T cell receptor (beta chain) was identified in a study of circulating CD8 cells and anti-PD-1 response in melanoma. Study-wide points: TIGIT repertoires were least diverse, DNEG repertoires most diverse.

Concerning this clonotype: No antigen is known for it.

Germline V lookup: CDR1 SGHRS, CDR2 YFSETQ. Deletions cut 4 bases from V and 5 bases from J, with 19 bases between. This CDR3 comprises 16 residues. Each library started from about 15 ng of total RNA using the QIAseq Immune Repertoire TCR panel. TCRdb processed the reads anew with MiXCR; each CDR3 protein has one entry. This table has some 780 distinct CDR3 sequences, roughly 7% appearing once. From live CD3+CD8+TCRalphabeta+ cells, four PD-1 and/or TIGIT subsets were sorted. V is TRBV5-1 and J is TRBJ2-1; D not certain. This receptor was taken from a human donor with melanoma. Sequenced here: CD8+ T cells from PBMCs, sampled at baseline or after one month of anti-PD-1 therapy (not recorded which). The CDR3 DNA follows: TGCGCCAGCAGCCTCAAATGGGGATCCTTGGACAATGAGCAGTTCTTC. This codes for CASSLKWGSLDNEQFF.